The rows below give T cell receptor beta chains drawn from one sample of a study of T cells after yellow fever vaccination. TCRdb ran MiXCR on the 5' RACE reads and lists one entry per CDR3 protein. Of some 420,000 distinct CDR3 sequences listed, roughly 20% were seen once; the top ten hold 15% to 20%. Sequenced here: PBMCs, sampled before the yellow fever booster vaccination. The source is a man between 18 and 35 years old who received the YFV17D yellow fever vaccine. Each CDR3 is given with its conserved first and last residue. A D gene is named only where the DNA matches it firmly.

NA,TRBV12-3/TRBV12-4,CASTATGSFGGYTF
NA,TRBV12-3/TRBV12-4,CASSLRGSEQFF
NA,TRBV7-2,CASSLERGGVPEAFF
TRBD1,TRBV7-2,CASSFSGGATEAFF
NA,TRBV7-9,CASSSDTPAYGYTF
TRBD1,TRBV5-1,CASSQEQGNLGAFF
NA,TRBV5-1,CASSFTQPNTDTQYF
NA,TRBV28,CASSSPPPWSVSGNTGELFF
NA,TRBV29-1,CSAAGPNELQHF
NA,TRBV3-1,CASGASTPDTQYF
NA,TRBV7-9,CASSFAADTYNSPLHF
TRBD2,TRBV5-6,CASSPLAGGPGELFF
TRBD2,TRBV7-8,CASSISGADTQYF
NA,TRBV30,CAWSVVSTGELFF
NA,TRBV7-9,CASSTTSGQLIHTQYF
NA,TRBV20-1,CSAPKQGPTDTQYF
NA,TRBV21-1,CATQTVNSTDTQYF
NA,TRBV6-1,CASSGVTGTEAFF
TRBD2,TRBV4-3,CASSLRTSGGGADTQYF
NA,TRBV6-2/TRBV6-3,CASSFNGELFF
NA,TRBV7-2,CASTSYGGGDGYTF
NA,TRBV27,CASRPGGLYGYTF
NA,TRBV7-9,CASSLQQETQYF
NA,TRBV20-1,CSATQGSGNTIYF
NA,TRBV7-9,CASSQEGGSSAQYF
NA,TRBV5-1,CASSPLRSGTYNEQFF
NA,TRBV7-8,CASSLGGTLTGELFF
TRBD2,TRBV12-3/TRBV12-4,CASSFLGLAGNEQFF
NA,TRBV3-1,CASSQDRTAFYGYTF
NA,TRBV29-1,CSVTGEGGSYEQYF